The 5 T cell receptor beta chains listed next were all sequenced from one sample in a study of regulatory T cells in long-lasting Graves disease. The time point here: persistent/refractory GD, antithyroid drugs over 5 years with positive TRAb. PBMCs were the source of the RNA used for TCR sequencing. Construction of the TCR beta libraries employed iRepertoire HTBI primers in conjunction with Arm-PCR of CDR3 regions. TCRdb re-analysed the multiplex PCR reads in MiXCR, keeping a single row per CDR3 protein. The sample holds around 430,000 distinct CDR3 sequences, roughly 22% seen once. Sequencing used peripheral blood mononuclear cells (PBMCs), obtained when the disease was refractory, from a patient treated with antithyroid drugs. These receptors all come from a female donor with Graves disease.

This clonotype turned up a few times. The CDR3 coding sequence is TGTGCCAGCAGCTACCAACACTCGATTGGACCCCGACGTCCCTCCTACGAGCAGTACTTC. Its protein is CASSYQHSIGPRRPSYEQYF. The J gene is TRBJ2-7, the V gene TRBV5-5; no clear D. Germline CDR1 SGHKS, CDR2 YYEKEE (reference sequence). V lost 3 bases, J lost 0 bases, and 28 bases lay in between. CDR3 size: 20 residues. Based on the CDR3 plus reference TRBV5-5 and TRBJ2-7, the full variable domain is DAGVTQSPTHLIKTRGQQVTLRCSPISGHKSVSWYQQVLGQGPQFIFQYYEKEERGRGNFPDRFSARQFPNYSSELNVNALLLGDSALYLCASSYQHSIGPRRPSYEQYFGPGTRLTVT.

Points on this clonotype: The likely explanation is a read error, given a far larger clone one base away. This chain links TRBV6-1 with TRBJ1-5; TRBD1 might be the D (6 bases). CDR1 and CDR2 (germline): MNHNS, SASEGT. Trimming cost V 6 bases and J 6 bases, with 18 bases left between them. The length of the CDR3 is 15 residues. The CDR3 DNA follows: TGTGCCAGCAGGGGGACTTCCGGGGGCAGTCAGCCCCAGCATTTT. Protein product: CASRGTSGGSQPQHF.

This clonotype was seen only a few times. The chain combines TRBV5-1 with TRBJ1-1, with D unclear. V was clipped by 5 bases and J by 3 bases, with 11 bases between them. This CDR3 spans 13 amino acids. The germline V gene has CDR1 SGHRS and CDR2 YFSETQ. CDR3 loop: CASRREADTEAFF. The CDR3 DNA follows: TGCGCCAGCAGACGGGAGGCGGACACTGAAGCTTTCTTT. The variable domain in full, with the rest retrieved from reference TRBV5-1 and TRBJ1-1, is KAGVTQTPRYLIKTRGQQVTLSCSPISGHRSVSWYQQTPGQGLQFLFEYFSETQRNKGNFPGRFSGRQFSNSRSEMNVSTLELGDSALYLCASRREADTEAFFGQGTRLTVV.

This chain uses TRBV9 with TRBJ2-2, with unresolved D. Deletions cut 2 bases from V and 2 bases from J, with 10 bases between. CDR1 is SGDLS and CDR2 is YYNGEE in the germline V gene. This CDR3 comprises 15 residues. The CDR3 spells CASSVGRHNTGELFF. DNA of the CDR3: TGTGCCAGCAGCGTTGGTCGACATAACACCGGGGAGCTGTTTTTT.

This clonotype turned up a few times. V and J are TRBV30 and TRBJ1-1; D gene unclear. Trimming removed 2 bases from V and 7 bases from J, with 5 bases in between. This CDR3 comprises 10 residues. From germline, CDR1 is GTSNPN and CDR2 SVGIG (reference sequence). This CDR3 reads CAWSRSEAFF. The DNA of the CDR3 is TGTGCCTGGAGTAGAAGTGAAGCTTTCTTT.